This T cell receptor (beta chain) was recorded in a study of blood T cells in healthy people across ages. Losses at the gene ends were 4 bases for V and 3 bases for J; bases not matched to a gene: 6. This CDR3 spans 13 amino acids. The germline V gene encodes CDR1 DFQATT and CDR2 SNEGSKA (reference sequence). PCR was performed a second time for roughly 7 to 12 cycles using a sample-barcoded 5' primer and a J-beta primer mix. TCRdb reprocessed the 5' RACE reads with MiXCR, giving one entry per CDR3 protein. The table includes over 600,000 distinct CDR3 sequences, 56% detected once. The source of this sequence is a man aged 35-49 years in good health. This rearrangement joins TRBV20-1 to TRBJ2-7, with 7 bases that match TRBD1. Sequencing was carried out using blood. The CDR3 DNA sequence: TGCAGTGCTACAGACAGGGTTGTCTACGAGCAGTACTTC. It specifies CSATDRVVYEQYF.